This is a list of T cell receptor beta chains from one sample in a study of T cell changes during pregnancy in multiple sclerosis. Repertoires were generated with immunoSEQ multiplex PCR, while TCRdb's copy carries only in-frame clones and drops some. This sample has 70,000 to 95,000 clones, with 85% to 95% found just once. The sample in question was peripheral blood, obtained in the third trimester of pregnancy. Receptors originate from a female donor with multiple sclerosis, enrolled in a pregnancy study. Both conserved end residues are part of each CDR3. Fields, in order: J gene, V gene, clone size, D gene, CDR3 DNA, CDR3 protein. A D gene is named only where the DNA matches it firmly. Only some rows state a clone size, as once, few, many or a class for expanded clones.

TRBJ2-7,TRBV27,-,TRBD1,TGTGCCAGCGGACCAGGGACAGACTACGAGCAGTACTTC,CASGPGTDYEQYF
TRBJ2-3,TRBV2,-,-,TGTGCCAGCAGTGAAGGCGGGCGCACAGATACGCAGTATTTT,CASSEGGRTDTQYF
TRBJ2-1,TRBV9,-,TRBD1,TGTGCCAGCAGCGTAGGGTGGGACAGTGACAATGAGCAGTTCTTC,CASSVGWDSDNEQFF
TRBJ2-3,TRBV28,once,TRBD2,TGTGCCGTACTTAGCGGGATAAGCACAGATACGCAGTATTTT,CAVLSGISTDTQYF
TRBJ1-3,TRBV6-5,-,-,TGTGCCAGCAGTATCGACGGGATCTCTGGAAACACCATATATTTT,CASSIDGISGNTIYF
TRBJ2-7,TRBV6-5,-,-,TGTGCCAGCAGTTACTCGGAGACTCGGGCCTACGAGCAGTACTTC,CASSYSETRAYEQYF
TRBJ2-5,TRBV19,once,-,TGTGCCAGTAGTATAGCGTCCGGTTTCGGGGAGACCCAGTACTTC,CASSIASGFGETQYF
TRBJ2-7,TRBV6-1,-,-,TGTGCCAGCAGCAGGGGCAGGGGAGACGAGCAGTACTTC,CASSRGRGDEQYF
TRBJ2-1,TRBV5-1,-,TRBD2,TGCGCCAGCAGCTTGCTTCGGGAGGGCCGGAGAAATGAGCAGTTCTTC,CASSLLREGRRNEQFF
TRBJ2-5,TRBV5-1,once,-,TGCGCCAGCAGCTTGCATCAGGGAAGGTGGCAAGAGACCCAGTACTTC,CASSLHQGRWQETQYF
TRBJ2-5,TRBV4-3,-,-,TGCGCCAGCAGCCAAGACCCGGGTTTAGAGACCCAGTACTTC,CASSQDPGLETQYF
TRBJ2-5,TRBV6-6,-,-,TGTGCCAGCAGTTCGAGGGGGAGATGGGAGACCCAGTACTTC,CASSSRGRWETQYF
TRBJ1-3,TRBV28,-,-,TGTGCCAGCAGTCGGGGAAACACCATATATTTT,CASSRGNTIYF
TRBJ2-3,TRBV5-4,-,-,TGTGCCAGCAGCTGGCGGACAGATACGCAGTATTTT,CASSWRTDTQYF
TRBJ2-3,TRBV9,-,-,TGTGCCAGCAGCGTAGTTACCGGTGCCTTGGATACGCAGTATTTT,CASSVVTGALDTQYF
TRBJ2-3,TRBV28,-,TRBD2,TGTGCCAGCAGTTTAGGGGGAGGGCCAATAGATACGCAGTATTTT,CASSLGGGPIDTQYF
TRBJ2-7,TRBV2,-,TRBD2,TGTGCCAGCAGTGAAAGGTCGGGAGGATTTAGCGAGCAGTACTTC,CASSERSGGFSEQYF